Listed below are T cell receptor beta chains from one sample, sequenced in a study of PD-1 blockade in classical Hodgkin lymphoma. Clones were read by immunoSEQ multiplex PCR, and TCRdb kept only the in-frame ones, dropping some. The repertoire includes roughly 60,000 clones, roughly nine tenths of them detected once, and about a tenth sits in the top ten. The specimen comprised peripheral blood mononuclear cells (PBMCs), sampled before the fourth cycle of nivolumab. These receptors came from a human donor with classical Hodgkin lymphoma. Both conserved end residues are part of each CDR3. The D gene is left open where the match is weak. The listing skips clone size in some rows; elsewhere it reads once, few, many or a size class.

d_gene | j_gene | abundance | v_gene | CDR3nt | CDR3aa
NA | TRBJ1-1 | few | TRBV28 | TGTGCCAGCAGTTTATTCGGACGAAATGAAGCTTTCTTT | CASSLFGRNEAFF
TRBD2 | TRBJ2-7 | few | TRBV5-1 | TGCGCCAGCAGCTTTGGACTAGCGGGGGGGCATTCAGGCGAGCAGTACTTC | CASSFGLAGGHSGEQYF
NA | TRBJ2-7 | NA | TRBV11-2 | TGTGCCAGCAGCTTAAAGGGGGGACCGTACGAGCAGTACTTC | CASSLKGGPYEQYF
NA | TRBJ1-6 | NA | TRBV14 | TGTGCCAGCAGCCGGGACTCCTATAATTCACCCCTCCACTTT | CASSRDSYNSPLHF
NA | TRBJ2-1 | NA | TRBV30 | TGTGCCTGGAGTCCGGGGACCCTCGGCAATGAGCAGTTCTTC | CAWSPGTLGNEQFF
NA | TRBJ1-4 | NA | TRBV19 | TGTGCCAGTAGTATAAGCAGATTTAATGAAAAACTGTTTTTT | CASSISRFNEKLFF
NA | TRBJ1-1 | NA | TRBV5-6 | TGTGCCAGCAGCTTGGCCTCGGGTAGAGGTGAAGCTTTCTTT | CASSLASGRGEAFF
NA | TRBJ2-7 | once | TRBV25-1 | TGTGCCAGCAGTGATAGGGGTGATGGCGAGCAGTACTTC | CASSDRGDGEQYF
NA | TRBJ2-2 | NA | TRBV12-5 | TGTGCTAGTGGTTTTCAAAACACCGGGGAGCTGTTTTTT | CASGFQNTGELFF
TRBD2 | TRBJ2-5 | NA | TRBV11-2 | TGTGCCAGCAGGTTGAGCGGGGCGGAGACCCAGTACTTC | CASRLSGAETQYF
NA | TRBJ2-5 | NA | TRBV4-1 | TGCGCCAGCAGCCAAGATGGGGTAGACTGGGGCCAAGAGACCCAGTACTTC | CASSQDGVDWGQETQYF
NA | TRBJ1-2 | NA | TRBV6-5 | TGTGCCAGCAGTTACGTCCGGTTTGGGACTCCTAATGGCTACACCTTC | CASSYVRFGTPNGYTF
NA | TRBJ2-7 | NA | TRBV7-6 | TGTGCCAGCACTGGTAGACAGTCCTACGAGCAGTACTTC | CASTGRQSYEQYF
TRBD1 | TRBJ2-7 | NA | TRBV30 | TGTGCCTGGAGGACCGGACAGGGAGGTTTCTACGAGCAGTACTTC | CAWRTGQGGFYEQYF
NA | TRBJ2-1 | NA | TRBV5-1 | TGCGCCAGCAGCTTGGTGTCAGAGCAGTTCTTC | CASSLVSEQFF
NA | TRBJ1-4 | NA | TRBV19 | TGTGCCAGTAGTATATCGCCTTGGGGTGAAAAACTGTTTTTT | CASSISPWGEKLFF
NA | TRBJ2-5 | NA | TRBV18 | TGTGCCAGCTCACCAAGTAGCTCAGAGACCCAGTACTTC | CASSPSSSETQYF
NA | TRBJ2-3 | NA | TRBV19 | TGTGCCAGTAGATCTGCAAGGGATACGCAGTATTTT | CASRSARDTQYF
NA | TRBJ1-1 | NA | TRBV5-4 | TGTGCCAGCAGACTGGATGGGAACACTGAAGCTTTCTTT | CASRLDGNTEAFF
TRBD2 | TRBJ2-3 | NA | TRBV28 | TGTGCCAGCGGACTAGCGGGCCTCAGGGATACGCAGTATTTT | CASGLAGLRDTQYF
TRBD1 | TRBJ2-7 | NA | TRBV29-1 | TGCAGCGTCACAGGGGTTGCCTACGAGCAGTACTTC | CSVTGVAYEQYF
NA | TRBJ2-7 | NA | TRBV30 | TGTGCCTGGAGAGGCGGGGTCGGTACGACCTACGAGCAGTACTTC | CAWRGGVGTTYEQYF
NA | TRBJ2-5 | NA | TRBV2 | TGTGCCAGCAGTGAAGGTATCGGGCGGGAAGCCAGAGAGACCCAGTACTTC | CASSEGIGREARETQYF
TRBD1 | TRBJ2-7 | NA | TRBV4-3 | TGCGCCAGCAGCCAAGTTCCGGACAGGACTTACTACGAGCAGTACTTC | CASSQVPDRTYYEQYF
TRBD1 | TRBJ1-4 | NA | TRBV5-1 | TGCGCCAGCAGCTTGGATGTGACAGGGGGAAATGGGCTGTTTTTT | CASSLDVTGGNGLFF
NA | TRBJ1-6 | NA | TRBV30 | TGTGCCTGGAGTCTGGGACATTCACCCCTCCACTTT | CAWSLGHSPLHF
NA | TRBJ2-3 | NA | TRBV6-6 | TGTGCCAGTAGGACACGACCCACAGATACGCAGTATTTT | CASRTRPTDTQYF
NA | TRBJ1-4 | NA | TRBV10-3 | TGTGCCATCAGTGATAGTCAGACTAATGAAAAACTGTTTTTT | CAISDSQTNEKLFF
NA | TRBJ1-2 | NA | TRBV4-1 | TGCGCCAGCAGCCACGAAGCGTGGGGGACCAGAGCATCTAACTATGGCTACACCTTC | CASSHEAWGTRASNYGYTF
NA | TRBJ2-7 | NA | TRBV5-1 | TGCGCCAGCAGCCCGACTGCCGTAGGGGTCTACGAGCAGTACTTC | CASSPTAVGVYEQYF
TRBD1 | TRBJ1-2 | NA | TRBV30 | TGTGCCTGGAGTGTCGGACAGGGACTAGAGGGCTACACCTTC | CAWSVGQGLEGYTF
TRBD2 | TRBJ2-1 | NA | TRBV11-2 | TGTGCCAGCAGCTTAGAGACTAGCGTAAGCTCCTACAATGAGCAGTTCTTC | CASSLETSVSSYNEQFF
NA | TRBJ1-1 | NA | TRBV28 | TGTGCCAGCAGTTTCCGGGTCGACACTGAAGCTTTCTTT | CASSFRVDTEAFF
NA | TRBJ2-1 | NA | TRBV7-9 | TGTGCCAGCAGCTTAGGGTCCTTAAATGAGCAGTTCTTC | CASSLGSLNEQFF
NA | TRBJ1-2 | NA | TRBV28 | TGTGCCAGCAGTTTAGGGGGGGCACCCACCCACTATGGCTACACCTTC | CASSLGGAPTHYGYTF
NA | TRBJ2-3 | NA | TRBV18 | TGTGCCAGCTCAGGGGCAGGGACAGATACGCAGTATTTT | CASSGAGTDTQYF
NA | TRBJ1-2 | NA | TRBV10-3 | TGTGCCATCAGTGGAAAAGGCGGCCCGAGGAACTATGGCTACACCTTC | CAISGKGGPRNYGYTF
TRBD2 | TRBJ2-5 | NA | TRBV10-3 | TGTGCCACCCGGAGCGGGGACGAAGAAACCCAGTACTTC | CATRSGDEETQYF
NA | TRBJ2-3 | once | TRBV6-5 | TGTGCCAGCTCCCCGCTAGCACGGGGCACAGATACGCAGTATTTT | CASSPLARGTDTQYF
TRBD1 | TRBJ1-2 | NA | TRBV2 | TGTGCCAGCACCGGGACAGGAGACTATGGCTACACCTTC | CASTGTGDYGYTF
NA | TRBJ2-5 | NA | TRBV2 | TGTGCCAGCAGTTATGGGTGGGAAGAGACCCAGTACTTC | CASSYGWEETQYF
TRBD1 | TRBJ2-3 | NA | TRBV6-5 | TGTGCCAGCAGTCCGGGACAGGGACGTACGCAGTATTTT | CASSPGQGRTQYF
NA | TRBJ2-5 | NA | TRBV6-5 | TGTGCCAGCAGGGGGCGCCAAGAGACCCAGTACTTC | CASRGRQETQYF